The 28 T cell receptor beta chains presented below share a single source sample, sequenced in a study of primary melanoma T cells and metastatic recurrence. Method: immunoSEQ multiplex PCR; TCRdb's copy keeps in-frame clones and lacks some. Of over a thousand clones listed, about 87% were seen once; the top ten hold approximately 32%. The specimen was melanoma tumor tissue. These TCRs come from a human donor with melanoma.

This chain joins TRBV23-1 and TRBJ2-1; D ambiguous. TRBV23-1 is an open reading frame whose function is uncertain. This CDR3 has 15 amino acids. V lost 6 bases, J lost 5 bases, and 17 bases lay in between. CDR3 DNA sequence: TGCGCCAGCAGCCAAGAGGCAGGTTTCCACAATGAGCAGTTCTTC. It is translated as CASSQEAGFHNEQFF.

The chain couples TRBV23-1 to TRBJ1-1; no reliable D call. TRBV23-1 is identified as an open reading frame with a role that is uncertain. This CDR3 spans 13 amino acids. V dropped 6 bases and J dropped 1 base, with 9 bases sitting between them. The CDR3 DNA reads TGCGCCAGCAGCGGTGACGGGAACACTGAAGCTTTCTTT. Translated: CASSGDGNTEAFF.

The CDR3 coding sequence is TGTGCCAGCAGTAAACGTCCGGACTCTGGAAACACCATATATTTT. Its protein is CASSKRPDSGNTIYF. This chain joins TRBV6-8 and TRBJ1-3, with D uncertain. There are 15 residues in the CDR3. Trimming cost V 5 bases and J 0 bases, with 11 bases left between them. The germline CDR1 and CDR2 sequences are MNHGY and SAAAGT.

The chain links TRBV6-8 to TRBJ1-5; unclear D gene. The CDR3 has 15 residues. The germline CDR1 and CDR2 sequences are MNHGY and SAAAGT. Trimming took 6 bases from V and 2 from J, leaving 14 bases between them. CDR3 protein: CASSPIDTGNQPQHF. Here the CDR3 DNA reads TGTGCCAGCAGCCCCATAGACACCGGCAATCAGCCCCAGCATTTT.

V usage is TRBV7-1 and J usage is TRBJ2-6; TRBD1 or TRBD2 may be the D gene (5 bases each). TRBV7-1 is an ORF, with its function uncertain. The CDR3 sequence is 16 residues long. With 4 bases removed from V and 1 base from J, the gap between germline ends came to 11 bases. For the CDR3, the DNA is TGTGCCAGCAGCTGGTTAGGGGAGTCTGGGGCCAACGTCCTGACTTTC. Translation: CASSWLGESGANVLTF.

The rearrangement links TRBV6-8 to TRBJ2-7; a weak D match, TRBD2 (5 bases). This CDR3 contains 16 residues. Germline lookup yields CDR1 MNHGY and CDR2 SAAAGT. The V gene lost 5 bases and the J gene lost 2 bases, with 19 bases spanning the gap. The CDR3 DNA sequence: TGTGCCAGCAGTACACTAGACGGATCCCTACCCTACGAGCAGTACTTC. Protein product: CASSTLDGSLPYEQYF.

The chain has TRBV11-3 and TRBJ2-3, with 11 bases lining up with TRBD2. CDR1 and CDR2 (germline): SGHNT, YENEEA. The CDR3 length is 16 residues. The junction had 6 bases not matched to a gene; V was cut back by 5 bases and J by 2 bases. The DNA of the CDR3 is TGTGCCAGCAGCGTAGGGACTAGCGGAACCACAGATACGCAGTATTTT. It translates to CASSVGTSGTTDTQYF.

The J gene is TRBJ1-4, the V gene TRBV28, with 7 positions matching TRBD1. CDR3 length: 14 amino acids. The V and J ends lost 6 bases and 5 bases, in that order; junction bases with no gene match: 6. Germline lookup yields CDR1 MDHEN and CDR2 SYDVKM. DNA of the CDR3: TGTGCCAGCAGCGGGACAGTCGGGAATGAAAAACTGTTTTTT. It translates to CASSGTVGNEKLFF.

The V call is TRBV6-8, the J call TRBJ1-2; D may be TRBD1 (5 bases). Trimming removed 6 bases at V and 8 bases at J, with 16 bases between. The CDR3 is 13 residues long. Germline values: CDR1 MNHGY, CDR2 SAAAGT. For the CDR3, the DNA is TGTGCCAGCAGGACCCAGGGAGGGCTAGGCTACACCTTC. Translation gives CASRTQGGLGYTF.

The chain links TRBV29-1 to TRBJ1-1; maybe TRBD1 (5 bases). V lost 7 bases, J lost 6 bases, and 15 bases lay in between. This CDR3 is 12 amino acids long. Looked up from germline, CDR1 is SQVTM and CDR2 is ANQGSEA. The CDR3 spells CSGRITGAEAFF. CDR3 coding DNA: TGCAGCGGCCGTATAACAGGTGCTGAAGCTTTCTTT.

This clone is termed hyperexpanded. This chain connects TRBV28 to TRBJ2-1, with a tentative D call TRBD2 (5 bases). This CDR3 has 15 amino acids. Germline V gene data show CDR1 as MDHEN and CDR2 as SYDVKM. Trimming shortened V by 7 bases and J by 5 bases, and 18 bases separated the two germline ends. The CDR3 nucleotides read TGTGCCAGCACCATCGGGATCCTAGCTGACAATGAGCAGTTCTTC. This encodes CASTIGILADNEQFF.

The rearrangement joins TRBV23-1 to TRBJ1-2, with D unresolved. TRBV23-1 is sorted into the ORF group, with uncertain function. The V and J ends lost 6 bases and 4 bases respectively, with 15 bases between them. The CDR3 extends over 14 amino acids. The CDR3 sequence is CASSLREESYGYTF. CDR3 bases: TGCGCCAGCAGCTTAAGGGAAGAAAGCTATGGCTACACCTTC.

This chain uses TRBV7-1 with TRBJ2-2, with D possibly TRBD1 on 5 matching bases. TRBV7-1 is assigned to the ORF class and has an uncertain function. The CDR3 is 15 residues long. Between the trimmed V and J ends, which lost 5 bases and 5 bases, there was a span of 15 bases. For the CDR3, the DNA is TGTGCCAGCAGCCCGGTAGACAGAACGACCGGGGAGCTGTTTTTT. Residues: CASSPVDRTTGELFF.

The rearrangement uses TRBV11-3 and TRBJ1-2; the match to TRBD1 covers 8 bases. Germline V lookup: CDR1 SGHNT, CDR2 YENEEA. The J segment lost 3 bases and the V segment lost 3 bases, leaving 6 bases of the junction unmatched. This CDR3 contains 15 residues. This CDR3 is CASSFLQGADYGYTF. CDR3 DNA sequence: TGTGCCAGCAGCTTTCTCCAGGGGGCAGACTATGGCTACACCTTC.

The chain employs TRBV11-3 and TRBJ2-3; 9 nucleotides align to TRBD2. CDR1 is SGHNT, CDR2 YENEEA, per germline. CDR3 length: 16 amino acids. J was trimmed by 3 bases and V by 2 bases; bases with no gene match: 6. CDR3 bases: TGTGCCAGCAGCTTAAGGGCGGGGGGGCTTACAGATACGCAGTATTTT. Translation: CASSLRAGGLTDTQYF.

The chain links TRBV28 to TRBJ2-3; D may be TRBD2 (5 bases). V was clipped by 3 bases and J by 2 bases, with 15 bases between them. The CDR3 is 16 residues long. CDR1 MDHEN and CDR2 SYDVKM come from the germline V gene. CDR3 nucleotides: TGTGCCAGCAGTTTCCCTCGCGGGTATCTCACAGATACGCAGTATTTT. This encodes CASSFPRGYLTDTQYF.

V usage is TRBV7-1 and J usage is TRBJ1-5; no definite D call. TRBV7-1 is classed as an ORF, of uncertain function. V lost 5 bases, J lost 9 bases, and 20 bases lay in between. The CDR3 extends over 15 amino acids. The CDR3 here is CASSQEVSAGRPQHF. The CDR3 bases are TGTGCCAGCAGCCAAGAGGTCTCCGCCGGGCGGCCCCAGCATTTT.

V gene TRBV12-5 combines with J gene TRBJ1-2; a possible D gene is TRBD1 (5 bases). With 0 bases removed from V and 0 bases from J, the gap between germline ends came to 11 bases. Germline V gene lookup returns CDR1 LGHNT and CDR2 FRNRAP. This CDR3 has 16 amino acids. The CDR3 loop is CASGLVQAYSNYGYTF. CDR3 nucleotide sequence: TGTGCTAGTGGTTTGGTACAGGCCTATTCTAACTATGGCTACACCTTC. Together with reference TRBV12-5 and TRBJ1-2, the CDR3 gives the full variable domain: DARVTQTPRHKVTEMGQEVTMRCQPILGHNTVFWYRQTMMQGLELLAYFRNRAPLDDSGMPKDRFSAEMPDATLATLKIQPSEPRDSAVYFCASGLVQAYSNYGYTFGSGTRLTVV.

The J gene is TRBJ1-3, the V gene TRBV9; D is uncertain. CDR1 is SGDLS, CDR2 YYNGEE, per germline. This CDR3 is built from 15 residues. With 0 bases removed from V and 0 bases from J, the gap between germline ends came to 7 bases. Here the CDR3 reads CASSVDHSSGNTIYF. The CDR3 nucleotides are TGTGCCAGCAGCGTAGATCACAGCTCTGGAAACACCATATATTTT.

The chain uses TRBV18 and TRBJ2-7; either TRBD1 or TRBD2 may fit D (5 bases each). This CDR3 comprises 14 residues. Germline V gene sequence: CDR1 KGHSH, CDR2 LQKENI. The V end was cut by 2 bases, the J end by 2 bases, with 10 bases between. CDR3 nucleotide sequence: TGTGCCAGCTCACCAGGGGGAGTAACCTACGAGCAGTACTTC. This encodes CASSPGGVTYEQYF.

The rearrangement uses TRBV11-3 and TRBJ1-4, with D possibly TRBD1 on 5 matching bases. The CDR3 is 15 amino acids. Trimming shortened V by 6 bases and J by 4 bases, and 15 bases separated the two germline ends. CDR1 is SGHNT, CDR2 YENEEA, per germline. CDR3 in amino acids: CASSKRPGINEKLFF. For the CDR3, the DNA is TGTGCCAGCAGTAAAAGGCCAGGGATTAATGAAAAACTGTTTTTT.

The genes are TRBV16 and TRBJ1-2; tentatively, D is TRBD1 (5 bases). The V and J ends lost 4 bases and 6 bases respectively, with 12 bases between them. CDR1 and CDR2 from the germline V gene are KGHSY and FQNENV. The CDR3 has 13 residues. CDR3: CASSPARVDGYTF. CDR3 coding DNA: TGTGCCAGCAGCCCAGCCAGGGTAGATGGCTACACCTTC.

This clone was counted only a few times. The chain employs TRBV28 and TRBJ2-7, with a tentative D call TRBD1 (6 bases). V lost 2 bases to trimming and J lost 1 base, with 15 bases between them. There are 16 residues in the CDR3. CDR1 is MDHEN, CDR2 SYDVKM, per germline. The CDR3 region is CASSLRAGVISYEQYF. The CDR3 DNA is TGTGCCAGCAGTTTACGGGCAGGGGTCATTTCCTACGAGCAGTACTTC.

The rearrangement joins TRBV1 to TRBJ2-2. TRBV1 counts as a pseudogene. This CDR3 region has 18 residues. DNA for the CDR3: TGCGCCAGCAGACCCACCGGTCTTGGATTGGGGGGCGGCGGGGAGCTGTTTTTT. Protein product: CASRPTGLGLGGGGELFF.

The rearrangement uses TRBV11-3 and TRBJ1-1, with D maybe TRBD1 (5 bases). Germline values: CDR1 SGHNT, CDR2 YENEEA. V lost 4 bases, J lost 3 bases, and 12 bases lay in between. The CDR3 has 14 residues. The CDR3 bases are TGTGCCAGCAGCTCAAGGGACGGGTACACTGAAGCTTTCTTT. Translating it yields CASSSRDGYTEAFF.

V and J are TRBV11-3 and TRBJ1-2; D call uncertain. Germline V gene data show CDR1 as SGHNT and CDR2 as YENEEA. This CDR3 comprises 14 residues. Trimming stripped 2 bases from V and 4 bases from J, with 11 bases between. CDR3 residues: CASSLTSTAYGYTF. In DNA form, the CDR3 reads TGTGCCAGCAGCTTAACCTCCACAGCCTATGGCTACACCTTC.

The rearrangement links TRBV5-1 to TRBJ1-3; 9 bases map to TRBD1. Germline V gene sequence: CDR1 SGHRS, CDR2 YFSETQ. The CDR3 totals 16 residues. V was pared by 4 bases and J by 2 bases, with 7 bases of the junction left unmatched. CDR3: CASSTGQGMTGNTIYF. The CDR3 DNA is TGCGCCAGCAGCACGGGACAGGGAATGACTGGAAACACCATATATTTT.

About this clone: Sequence at one end of the junction differs from germline and may be a read error. V gene TRBV18 combines with J gene TRBJ1-2, with 9 bases fitting TRBD1. The CDR3 length is 14 residues. CDR1 KGHSH and CDR2 LQKENI come from the germline V gene. Here the CDR3 reads CTSSQRTGVDGYTF. Here the CDR3 DNA reads TGTACCAGCTCACAACGGACAGGGGTAGACGGCTACACCTTC.